Presented here are 10 T cell receptor beta chains from one specimen sequenced in a study of blood T cells in healthy people across ages (dated by TCRdb to the mid-2010s). The library was produced with 5' RACE. Instrument used: Illumina HiSeq 2500. The second PCR ran for about 7 to 11 cycles and used a J-beta primer mix along with a sample-barcoded 5' primer. The public sequencing data were trimmed at Q25 with fastp and processed into clonotypes with MiXCR by TCRdb, which kept only in-frame beta chains. Rows with a matching CDR3 protein are joined into one entry that keeps the most common DNA and genes. This sample has some 900,000 distinct CDR3 sequences in its table, and around 30% of those were observed once. The ten largest clones take up 15% to 20% of the sample. Sequencing was performed on blood. The receptors were sampled from a woman older than 75 in good health.

This clonotype was observed many times. The rearrangement links TRBV5-5 to TRBJ2-3, with 9 bases that match TRBD1. The CDR3 has 14 residues. Germline lookup yields CDR1 SGHKS and CDR2 YYEKEE (reference sequence). The trim removed 4 bases at V and 3 bases at J, leaving 3 bases unmatched. CDR3 residues: CASSQGQGTDTQYF. For the CDR3, the DNA is TGTGCCAGCAGCCAGGGACAGGGAACAGATACGCAGTATTTT. The full variable domain, in which reference TRBV5-5 and TRBJ2-3 provide the parts outside the CDR3, is DAGVTQSPTHLIKTRGQQVTLRCSPISGHKSVSWYQQVLGQGPQFIFQYYEKEERGRGNFPDRFSARQFPNYSSELNVNALLLGDSALYLCASSQGQGTDTQYFGPGTRLTVL.

The chain links TRBV7-2 to TRBJ2-7, with TRBD1 matching 12 bases. This CDR3 is 15 amino acids long. Trimming took 5 bases from V and 12 from J; bases not matched to a gene: 14. Germline V gives CDR1 SGHTA, CDR2 FQGNSA. The CDR3 sequence: CASSPPGQGANTRYF. CDR3 coding DNA: TGTGCCAGCAGCCCTCCGGGACAGGGGGCCAACACCCGGTACTTC.

This clonotype was detected ten times or more. The chain couples TRBV10-3 to TRBJ2-5, with 8 bases aligning to TRBD2. The CDR3 extends over 15 amino acids. Trimming took 3 bases from V and 2 from J; bases not matched to a gene: 5. Germline loops: CDR1 ENHRY, CDR2 SYGVKD. CDR3 nucleotide sequence: TGTGCCATCAGTGACAGCGGGGGCCCTCAAGAGACCCAGTACTTC. Its protein is CAISDSGGPQETQYF.

This clonotype was observed at least ten times. This rearrangement joins TRBV6-5 to TRBJ2-3; D unclear. Trimming removed 0 bases at V and 0 bases at J, with 13 bases between. The germline CDR1 and CDR2 sequences are MNHEY and SVGAGI. The CDR3 sequence is 17 residues long. The CDR3 spells CASSYSKGPRSTDTQYF. DNA of the CDR3: TGTGCCAGCAGTTACTCGAAAGGACCCCGAAGCACAGATACGCAGTATTTT.

This clonotype appeared many times. The V call is TRBV6-2 or TRBV6-3, the J call TRBJ1-5, with D unresolved. The V end lost 6 bases, the J end lost 5 bases, and 14 bases lay between the germline ends. Germline values: CDR1 MNHEY, CDR2 SVGEGT. The CDR3 sequence is 14 residues long. CDR3 residues: CASSSNLPDQPQHF. The DNA of the CDR3 is TGTGCCAGCAGCAGTAATCTACCGGATCAGCCCCAGCATTTT.

The rearrangement joins TRBV29-1 to TRBJ2-3; D not resolved. Germline V gives CDR1 SQVTM, CDR2 ANQGSEA. V shed 6 bases and J shed 0 bases, with 10 bases lying between them. The CDR3 is made up of 13 amino acids. CDR3 residues: CSVRGTSTDTQYF. The CDR3 bases are TGCAGCGTCCGCGGAACTAGCACAGATACGCAGTATTTT.

This clonotype was counted ten times or more. The chain couples TRBV20-1 to TRBJ1-2; the D is unclear. Between the trimmed V and J ends, which lost 6 bases and 6 bases, there was a span of 23 bases. Germline loops: CDR1 DFQATT, CDR2 SNEGSKA (reference sequence). CDR3 length: 15 residues. CDR3 loop: CSANPRGVSSNGYTF. DNA for the CDR3: TGCAGTGCCAACCCCCGGGGAGTCAGTTCTAATGGCTACACCTTC.

The rearrangement links TRBV7-2 to TRBJ2-4; TRBD2 matches 8 bases. Germline lookup yields CDR1 SGHTA and CDR2 FQGNSA. The CDR3 loop spans 17 amino acids. V lost 4 bases, J lost 5 bases, and 13 bases stayed unmatched. CDR3 DNA: TGTGCCAGCAGCTCGCGGGGGGACGGCCCTTTTCAAAACATTCAGTACTTC. Translation gives CASSSRGDGPFQNIQYF.

The chain combines TRBV6-6 with TRBJ1-2; the D gene is possibly TRBD1 (6 bases). Germline lookup yields CDR1 MNHNY and CDR2 SVGAGI (reference sequence). The V end lost 2 bases, the J end lost 6 bases, and 13 bases lay between the germline ends. The CDR3 has 14 residues. This CDR3 reads CASSYPGGRDGYTF. The CDR3 nucleotides read TGTGCCAGCAGTTACCCGGGGGGGCGGGATGGCTACACCTTC.

Many counts were recorded for this clonotype. The V and J genes are TRBV5-1 and TRBJ2-5; 8 bases agree with TRBD2. V was pared by 4 bases and J by 1 base, with 3 bases of the junction left unmatched. The CDR3 totals 14 residues. Per germline, CDR1 SGHRS and CDR2 YFSETQ. The CDR3 DNA is TGCGCCAGCAGCCCAGCGGGGGCCCAAGAGACCCAGTACTTC. It encodes CASSPAGAQETQYF.